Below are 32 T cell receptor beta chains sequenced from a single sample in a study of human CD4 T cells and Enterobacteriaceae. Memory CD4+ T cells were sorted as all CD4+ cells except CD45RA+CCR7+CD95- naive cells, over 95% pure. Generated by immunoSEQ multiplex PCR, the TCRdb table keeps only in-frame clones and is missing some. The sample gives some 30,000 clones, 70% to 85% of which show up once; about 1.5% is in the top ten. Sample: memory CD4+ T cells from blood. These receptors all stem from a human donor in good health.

The CDR3 is CASSVDAGAYGNTIYF. CDR3 in DNA: TGTGCCAGCAGCGTAGATGCGGGGGCCTATGGAAACACCATATATTTT. V usage is TRBV9 and J usage is TRBJ1-3; weak D call: TRBD1 (6 bases). Germline V gives CDR1 SGDLS, CDR2 YYNGEE. This CDR3 region has 16 residues. The V end lost 0 bases, the J end lost 3 bases, and 13 bases lay between the germline ends.

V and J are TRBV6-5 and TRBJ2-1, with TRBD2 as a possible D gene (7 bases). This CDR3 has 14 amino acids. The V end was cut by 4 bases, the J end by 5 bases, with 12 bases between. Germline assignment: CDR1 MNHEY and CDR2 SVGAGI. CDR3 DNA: TGTGCCAGCAGTTTACAGGGACTAAACAATGAGCAGTTCTTC. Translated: CASSLQGLNNEQFF.

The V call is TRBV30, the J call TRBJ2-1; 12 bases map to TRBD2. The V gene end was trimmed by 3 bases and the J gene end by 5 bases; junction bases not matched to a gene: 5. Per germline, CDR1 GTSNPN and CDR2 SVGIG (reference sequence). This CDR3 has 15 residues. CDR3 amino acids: CAWSRTSGVNNEQFF. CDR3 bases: TGTGCCTGGAGCCGGACTAGCGGGGTCAACAATGAGCAGTTCTTC.

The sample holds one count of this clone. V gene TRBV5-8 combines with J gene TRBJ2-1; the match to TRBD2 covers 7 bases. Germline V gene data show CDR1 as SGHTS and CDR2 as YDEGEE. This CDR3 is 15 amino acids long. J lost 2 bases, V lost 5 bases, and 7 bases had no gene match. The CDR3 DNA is TGTGCCAGCAGGGGGGGGACCCGAACCTACAATGAGCAGTTCTTC. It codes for CASRGGTRTYNEQFF.

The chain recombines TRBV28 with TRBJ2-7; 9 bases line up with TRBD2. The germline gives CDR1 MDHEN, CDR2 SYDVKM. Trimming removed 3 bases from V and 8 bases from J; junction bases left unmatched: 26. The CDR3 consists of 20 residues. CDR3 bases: TGTGCCAGCAGTTTCTCTCACCCCGGGAAAGGAAGCGGGAGGTTTGTTCAGCAGTACTTC. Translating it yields CASSFSHPGKGSGRFVQQYF.

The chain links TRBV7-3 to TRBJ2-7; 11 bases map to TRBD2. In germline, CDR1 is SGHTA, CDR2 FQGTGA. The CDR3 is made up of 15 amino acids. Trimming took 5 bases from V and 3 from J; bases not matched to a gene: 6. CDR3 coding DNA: TGTGCCAGCAGCCCCCAGGGGACTAGCGGCTACGAGCAGTACTTC. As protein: CASSPQGTSGYEQYF.

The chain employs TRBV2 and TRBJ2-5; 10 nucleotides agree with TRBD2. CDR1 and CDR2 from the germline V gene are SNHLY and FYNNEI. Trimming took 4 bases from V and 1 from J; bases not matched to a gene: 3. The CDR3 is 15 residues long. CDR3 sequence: CASSGAGGFQETQYF. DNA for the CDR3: TGTGCCAGCAGTGGAGCGGGAGGGTTCCAAGAGACCCAGTACTTC.

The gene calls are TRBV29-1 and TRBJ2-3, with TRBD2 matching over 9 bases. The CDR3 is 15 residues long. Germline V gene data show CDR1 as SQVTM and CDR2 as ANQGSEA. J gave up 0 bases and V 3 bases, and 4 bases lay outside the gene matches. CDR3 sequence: CSVEASGTSTDTQYF. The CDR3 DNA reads TGCAGCGTTGAGGCTAGCGGGACTAGCACAGATACGCAGTATTTT.

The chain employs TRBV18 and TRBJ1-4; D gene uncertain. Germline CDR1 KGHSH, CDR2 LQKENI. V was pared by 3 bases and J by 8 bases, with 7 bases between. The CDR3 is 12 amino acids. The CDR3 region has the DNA TGTGCCAGCTCACCGCCGAACGAAAAACTGTTTTTT. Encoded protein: CASSPPNEKLFF.

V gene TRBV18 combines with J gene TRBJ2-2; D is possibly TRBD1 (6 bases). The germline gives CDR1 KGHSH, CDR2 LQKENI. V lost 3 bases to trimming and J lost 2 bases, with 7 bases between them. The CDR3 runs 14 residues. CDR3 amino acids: CASSPGQNTGELFF. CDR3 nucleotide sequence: TGTGCCAGCTCACCGGGACAAAACACCGGGGAGCTGTTTTTT. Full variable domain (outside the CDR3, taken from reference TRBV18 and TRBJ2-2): NAGVMQNPRHLVRRRGQEARLRCSPMKGHSHVYWYRQLPEEGLKFMVYLQKENIIDESGMPKERFSAEFPKEGPSILRIQQVVRGDSAAYFCASSPGQNTGELFFGEGSRLTVL.

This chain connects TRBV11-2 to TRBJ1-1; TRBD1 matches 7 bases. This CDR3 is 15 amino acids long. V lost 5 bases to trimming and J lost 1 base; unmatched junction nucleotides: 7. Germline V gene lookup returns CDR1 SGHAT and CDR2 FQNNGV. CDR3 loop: CASSLWTGSNTEAFF. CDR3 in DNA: TGTGCCAGCAGCCTCTGGACAGGCTCGAACACTGAAGCTTTCTTT.

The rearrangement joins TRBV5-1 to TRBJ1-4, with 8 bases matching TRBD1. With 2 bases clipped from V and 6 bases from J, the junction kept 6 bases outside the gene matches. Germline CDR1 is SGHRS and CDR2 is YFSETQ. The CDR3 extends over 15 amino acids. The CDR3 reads CASSFLGTGDEKLFF. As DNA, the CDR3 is TGCGCCAGCAGCTTTTTGGGGACAGGAGATGAAAAACTGTTTTTT.

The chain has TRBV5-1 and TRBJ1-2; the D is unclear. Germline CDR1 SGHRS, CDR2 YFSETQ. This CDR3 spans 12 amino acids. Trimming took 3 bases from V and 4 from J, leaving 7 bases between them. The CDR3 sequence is CASSSDFYGYTF. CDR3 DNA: TGCGCCAGCAGCTCGGACTTCTATGGCTACACCTTC.

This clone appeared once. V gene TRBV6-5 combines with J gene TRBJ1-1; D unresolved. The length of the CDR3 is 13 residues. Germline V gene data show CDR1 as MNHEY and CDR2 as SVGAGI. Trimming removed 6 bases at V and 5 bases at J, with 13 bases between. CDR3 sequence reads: CASSSLDGTEAFF. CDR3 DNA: TGTGCCAGCAGCTCCCTTGATGGAACTGAAGCTTTCTTT.

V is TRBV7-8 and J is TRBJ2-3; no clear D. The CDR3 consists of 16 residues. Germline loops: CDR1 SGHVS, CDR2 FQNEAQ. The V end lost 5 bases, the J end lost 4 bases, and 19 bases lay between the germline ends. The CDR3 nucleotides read TGTGCCAGCAGCCGATCTAGGACGGCCAAAGCAGATACGCAGTATTTT. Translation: CASSRSRTAKADTQYF.

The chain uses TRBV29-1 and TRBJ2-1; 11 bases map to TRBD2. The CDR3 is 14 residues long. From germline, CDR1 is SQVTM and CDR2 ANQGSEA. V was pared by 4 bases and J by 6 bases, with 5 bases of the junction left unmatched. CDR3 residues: CSVAGTSGPNEQFF. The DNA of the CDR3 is TGCAGCGTTGCTGGGACTAGCGGACCCAATGAGCAGTTCTTC.

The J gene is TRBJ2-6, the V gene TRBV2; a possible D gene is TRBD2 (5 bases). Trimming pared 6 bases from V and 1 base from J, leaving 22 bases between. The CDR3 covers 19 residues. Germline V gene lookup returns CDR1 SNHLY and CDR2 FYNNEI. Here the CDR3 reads CASRVPGPGRSSGANVLTF. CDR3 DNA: TGTGCCAGCAGGGTCCCCGGGCCGGGAAGAAGTTCTGGGGCCAACGTCCTGACTTTC.

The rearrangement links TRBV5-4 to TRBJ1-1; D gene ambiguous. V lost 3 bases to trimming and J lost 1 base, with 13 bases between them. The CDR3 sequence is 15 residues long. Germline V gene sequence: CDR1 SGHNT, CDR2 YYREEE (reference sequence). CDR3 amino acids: CASSYSVRGNTEAFF. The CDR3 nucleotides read TGTGCCAGCAGCTACTCGGTCCGCGGGAACACTGAAGCTTTCTTT. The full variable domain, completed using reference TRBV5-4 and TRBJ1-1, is ETGVTQSPTHLIKTRGQQVTLRCSSQSGHNTVSWYQQALGQGPQFIFQYYREEENGRGNFPPRFSGLQFPNYSSELNVNALELDDSALYLCASSYSVRGNTEAFFGQGTRLTVV.

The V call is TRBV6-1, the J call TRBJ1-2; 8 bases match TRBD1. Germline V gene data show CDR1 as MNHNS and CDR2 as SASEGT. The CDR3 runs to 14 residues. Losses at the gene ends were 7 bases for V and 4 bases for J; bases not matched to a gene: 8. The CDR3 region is CASINRGIIYGYTF. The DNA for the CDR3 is TGTGCCAGCATTAACAGGGGGATCATCTATGGCTACACCTTC.

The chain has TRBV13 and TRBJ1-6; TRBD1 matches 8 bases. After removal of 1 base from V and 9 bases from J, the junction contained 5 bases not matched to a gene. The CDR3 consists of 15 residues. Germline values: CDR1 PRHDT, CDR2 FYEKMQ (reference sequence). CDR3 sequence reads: CASSLDQGAGSPLHF. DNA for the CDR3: TGTGCCAGCAGCTTAGACCAGGGGGCAGGTTCACCCCTCCACTTT.

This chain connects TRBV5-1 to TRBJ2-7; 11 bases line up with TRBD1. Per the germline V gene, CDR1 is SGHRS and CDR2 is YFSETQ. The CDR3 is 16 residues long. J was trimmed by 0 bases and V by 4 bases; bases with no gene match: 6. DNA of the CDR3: TGCGCCAGCAGCCCTGGACAGGGGGCTGTCTCCTACGAGCAGTACTTC. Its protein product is CASSPGQGAVSYEQYF.

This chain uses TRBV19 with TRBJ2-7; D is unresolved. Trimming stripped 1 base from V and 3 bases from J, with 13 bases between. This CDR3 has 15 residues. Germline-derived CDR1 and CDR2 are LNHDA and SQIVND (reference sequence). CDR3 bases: TGTGCCAGTAGTATAGGTCTCCAGGCTAGCTACGAGCAGTACTTC. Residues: CASSIGLQASYEQYF.

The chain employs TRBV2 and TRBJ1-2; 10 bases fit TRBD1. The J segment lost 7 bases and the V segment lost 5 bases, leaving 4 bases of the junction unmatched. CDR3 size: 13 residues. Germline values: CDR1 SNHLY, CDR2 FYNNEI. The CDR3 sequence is CASSPGQGIGYTF. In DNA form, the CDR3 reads TGTGCCAGCAGTCCGGGACAGGGGATTGGCTACACCTTC.

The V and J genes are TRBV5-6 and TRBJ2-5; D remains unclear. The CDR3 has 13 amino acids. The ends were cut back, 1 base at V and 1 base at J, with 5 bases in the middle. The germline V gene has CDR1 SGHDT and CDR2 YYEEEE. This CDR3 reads CASSLWIQETQYF. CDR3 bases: TGTGCCAGCAGCTTGTGGATCCAAGAGACCCAGTACTTC. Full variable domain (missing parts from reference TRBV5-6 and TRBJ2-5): DAGVTQSPTHLIKTRGQQVTLRCSPKSGHDTVSWYQQALGQGPQFIFQYYEEEERQRGNFPDRFSGHQFPNYSSELNVNALLLGDSALYLCASSLWIQETQYFGPGTRLLVL.

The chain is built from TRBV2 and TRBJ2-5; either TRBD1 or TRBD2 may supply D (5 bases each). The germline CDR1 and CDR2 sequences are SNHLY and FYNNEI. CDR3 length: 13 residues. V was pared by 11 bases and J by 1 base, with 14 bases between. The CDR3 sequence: CAGGRDRQETQYF. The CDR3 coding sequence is TGTGCCGGGGGACGGGACCGCCAAGAGACCCAGTACTTC.

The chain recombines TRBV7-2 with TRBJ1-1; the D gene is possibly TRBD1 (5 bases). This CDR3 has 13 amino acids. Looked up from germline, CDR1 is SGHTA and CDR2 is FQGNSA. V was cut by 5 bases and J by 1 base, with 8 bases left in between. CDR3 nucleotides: TGTGCCAGCAGCACTCAGGGGAACACTGAAGCTTTCTTT. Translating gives CASSTQGNTEAFF.

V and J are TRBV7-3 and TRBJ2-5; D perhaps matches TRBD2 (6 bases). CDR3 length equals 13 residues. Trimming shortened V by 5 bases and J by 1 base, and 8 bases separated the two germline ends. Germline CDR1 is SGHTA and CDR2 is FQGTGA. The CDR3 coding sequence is TGTGCCAGCAGCCGCGGGGCCCAAGAGACCCAGTACTTC. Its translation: CASSRGAQETQYF.

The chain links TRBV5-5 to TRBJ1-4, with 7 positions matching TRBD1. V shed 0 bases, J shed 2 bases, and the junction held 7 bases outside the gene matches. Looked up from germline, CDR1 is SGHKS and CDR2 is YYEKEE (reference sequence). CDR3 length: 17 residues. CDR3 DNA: TGTGCCAGCAGCTTGGCAGTCTGGGGACAGACTAATGAAAAACTGTTTTTT. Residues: CASSLAVWGQTNEKLFF.

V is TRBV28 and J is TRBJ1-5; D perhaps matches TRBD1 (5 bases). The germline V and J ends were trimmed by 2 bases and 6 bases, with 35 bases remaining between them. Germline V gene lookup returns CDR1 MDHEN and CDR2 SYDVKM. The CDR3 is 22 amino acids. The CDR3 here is CASSLTTSTSHLTGVVSQPQHF. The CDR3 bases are TGTGCCAGCAGTTTAACGACCTCCACCTCCCACCTTACAGGAGTAGTGAGTCAGCCCCAGCATTTT.

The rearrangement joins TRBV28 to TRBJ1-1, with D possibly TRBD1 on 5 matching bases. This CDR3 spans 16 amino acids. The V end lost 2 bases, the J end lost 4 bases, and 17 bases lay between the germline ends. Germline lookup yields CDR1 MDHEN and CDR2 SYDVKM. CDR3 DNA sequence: TGTGCCAGCAGTTTACCAAAAGGACAAGGCCGCACTGAAGCTTTCTTT. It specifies CASSLPKGQGRTEAFF.

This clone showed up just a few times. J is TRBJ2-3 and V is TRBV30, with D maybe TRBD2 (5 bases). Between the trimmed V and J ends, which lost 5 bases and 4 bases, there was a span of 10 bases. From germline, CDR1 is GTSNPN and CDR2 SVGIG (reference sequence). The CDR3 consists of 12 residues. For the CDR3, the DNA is TGTGCCTGGCGCCCGGAGGCAGATACGCAGTATTTT. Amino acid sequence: CAWRPEADTQYF.

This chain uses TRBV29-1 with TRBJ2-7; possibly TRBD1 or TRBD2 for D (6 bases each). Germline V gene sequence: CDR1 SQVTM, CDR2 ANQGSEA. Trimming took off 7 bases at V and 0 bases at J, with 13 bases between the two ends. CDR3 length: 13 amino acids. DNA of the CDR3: TGCAGCGCTGCGGGACATGGCTCCTACGAGCAGTACTTC. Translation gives CSAAGHGSYEQYF.